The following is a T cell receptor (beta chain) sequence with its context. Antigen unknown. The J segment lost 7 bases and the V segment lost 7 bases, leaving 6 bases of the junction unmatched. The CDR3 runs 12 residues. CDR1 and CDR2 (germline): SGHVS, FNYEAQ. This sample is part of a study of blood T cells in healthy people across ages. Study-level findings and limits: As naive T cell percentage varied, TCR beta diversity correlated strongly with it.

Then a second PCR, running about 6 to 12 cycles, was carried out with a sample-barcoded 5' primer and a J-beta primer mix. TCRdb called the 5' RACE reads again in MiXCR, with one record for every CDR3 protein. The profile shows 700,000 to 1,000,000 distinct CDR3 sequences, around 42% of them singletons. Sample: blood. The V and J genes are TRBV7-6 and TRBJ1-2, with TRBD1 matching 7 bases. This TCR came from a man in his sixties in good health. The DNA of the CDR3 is TGTGCCAGCAACCCGACAGGGCCTGGCTACACCTTC. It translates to CASNPTGPGYTF. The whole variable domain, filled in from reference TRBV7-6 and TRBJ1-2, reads GAGVSQSPRYKVTKRGQDVALRCDPISGHVSLYWYRQALGQGPEFLTYFNYEAQQDKSGLPNDRFSAERPEGSISTLTIQRTEQRDSAMYRCASNPTGPGYTFGSGTRLTVV.